The clone carrying this T cell receptor (beta chain) came up many times. What it binds is unknown. The entry originates in a study of blood T cells in healthy people across ages. Points from the study as a whole: The CMV status of each donor remained undetermined, and this could have confounded shifts in expanded clonotypes.

CDR3 length equals 14 residues. With V trimmed by 6 bases and J by 6 bases, 3 bases remained unmatched. Germline V gene data show CDR1 as MNHEY and CDR2 as SMNVEV (reference sequence). For the second PCR, which ran for about 7 to 12 cycles, a sample-barcoded 5' primer and a J-beta primer mix were used. Each CDR3 protein is one row after TCRdb ran MiXCR on the 5' RACE reads. The sample carries fewer than 750,000 distinct CDR3 sequences, 40% to 65% recorded once. This sequence joins TRBV27 and TRBJ2-1; 12 bases are a match to TRBD2. Input material: blood. The sequence came from a woman of 80 years or more in good health. The CDR3 spells CASRAGLAGNEQFF. DNA for the CDR3: TGTGCCAGCAGGGCGGGACTAGCGGGCAATGAGCAGTTCTTC.